This entry features one TCR beta chain sequence. Sequencing was performed with immunoSEQ multiplex PCR; in TCRdb, only in-frame clones are kept and a portion is missing. The sample includes more than 200,000 clones, about 87% seen only once; the top ten take 1.6%. This entry belongs to a study of blood T cell repertoires in COVID-19. The receptor was isolated from a woman aged 45-65 years who had recovered from COVID-19. The sequencing sample was made of PBMCs or T cells enriched from blood (not recorded which).

The CDR3: CASRQTGGADTQYF. The DNA for the CDR3 is TGTGCCAGCAGGCAGACAGGGGGCGCAGATACGCAGTATTTT. The gene calls are TRBV2 and TRBJ2-3, with TRBD1 identical over 10 bases. The CDR3 is 14 amino acids. CDR1 and CDR2 from the germline V gene are SNHLY and FYNNEI. Trimming at V came to 6 bases and at J to 4 bases, leaving 4 bases not matched to a gene.